This T cell receptor beta chain was captured by sequencing in a study of CD8 T cells in Susac syndrome. Sequencing of TCR beta, carried out with a high-throughput approach, was applied to CD8+ and CD4+ T cells from the blood. FACS was used to enrich TEMRA cells, whereas the CD8+ and CD4+ T cells were obtained by negative isolation. With regard to this clonotype: Its matching antigen is unknown.

An input of 0.5 to 1 ug of RNA was subjected to reverse transcription using random hexamers. A multiplex approach, immunoSEQ multiplex PCR, amplified TCR beta CDR3 across 54 Vbeta and 13 Jbeta. TCRdb fed the immunoSEQ multiplex PCR reads into MiXCR, producing one record per CDR3 protein. The sample includes some 300,000 distinct CDR3 sequences, roughly 90% of them seen just once. Findings of the study overall: It was acknowledged in the study that its TCR sequencing and HLA analysis involved a relatively small number of individuals.

CDR1 is MGHDK and CDR2 is SYGVNS in the germline V gene. The CDR3 runs 18 residues. Trimming removed 3 bases from V and 0 bases from J, with 19 bases in between. Sequences were obtained from CD8+ T cells from PBMCs. The genes are TRBV25-1 and TRBJ2-3; D may match TRBD1 or TRBD2 (6 bases each). This clonotype was obtained from a human donor with multiple sclerosis. The CDR3 DNA reads as TGTGCCAGCAGTGAGGCCTACAGGGAGGAATTTAGCACAGATACGCAGTATTTT. This encodes CASSEAYREEFSTDTQYF.